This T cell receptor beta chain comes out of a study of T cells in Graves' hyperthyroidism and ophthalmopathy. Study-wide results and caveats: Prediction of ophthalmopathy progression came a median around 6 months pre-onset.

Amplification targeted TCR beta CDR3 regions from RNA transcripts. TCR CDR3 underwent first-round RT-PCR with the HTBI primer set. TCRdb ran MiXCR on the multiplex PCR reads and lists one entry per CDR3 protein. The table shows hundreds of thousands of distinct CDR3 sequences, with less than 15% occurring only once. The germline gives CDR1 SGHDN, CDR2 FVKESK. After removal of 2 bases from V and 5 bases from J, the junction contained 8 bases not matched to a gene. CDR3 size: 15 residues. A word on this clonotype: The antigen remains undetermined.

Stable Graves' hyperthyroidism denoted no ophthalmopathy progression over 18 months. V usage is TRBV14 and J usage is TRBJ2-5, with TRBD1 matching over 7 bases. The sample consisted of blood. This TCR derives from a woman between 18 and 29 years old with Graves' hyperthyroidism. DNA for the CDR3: TGTGCCAGCAGCCAATGGAAAGGGGGCTGGGAGACCCAGTACTTC. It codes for CASSQWKGGWETQYF.